This T cell receptor (beta chain) was identified in a study of early T cells in non-severe SARS-CoV-2 infection. In the library, individual cDNA molecules carried attached unique molecular identifiers. Via MiXCR, TCRdb re-called the 5' RACE reads, giving one row per CDR3 protein. The sample includes about 110,000 distinct CDR3 sequences, around an eighth of them seen just once. Per the germline V gene, CDR1 is SGHRS and CDR2 is YFSETQ. Trimming pared 0 bases from V and 10 bases from J, leaving 19 bases between. This CDR3 has 15 amino acids. This clonotype has a count of ten or more. The V call is TRBV5-1, the J call TRBJ1-2, with D maybe TRBD1 (5 bases). The material sequenced was whole blood. This clonotype was obtained from an adult who was a healthcare worker with PCR-confirmed SARS-CoV-2 infection or an uninfected control (not recorded which). DNA of the CDR3: TGCGCCAGCAGCTTGGAGGGGTCAGGCGTCTTTTCCTACACCTTC. It specifies CASSLEGSGVFSYTF.